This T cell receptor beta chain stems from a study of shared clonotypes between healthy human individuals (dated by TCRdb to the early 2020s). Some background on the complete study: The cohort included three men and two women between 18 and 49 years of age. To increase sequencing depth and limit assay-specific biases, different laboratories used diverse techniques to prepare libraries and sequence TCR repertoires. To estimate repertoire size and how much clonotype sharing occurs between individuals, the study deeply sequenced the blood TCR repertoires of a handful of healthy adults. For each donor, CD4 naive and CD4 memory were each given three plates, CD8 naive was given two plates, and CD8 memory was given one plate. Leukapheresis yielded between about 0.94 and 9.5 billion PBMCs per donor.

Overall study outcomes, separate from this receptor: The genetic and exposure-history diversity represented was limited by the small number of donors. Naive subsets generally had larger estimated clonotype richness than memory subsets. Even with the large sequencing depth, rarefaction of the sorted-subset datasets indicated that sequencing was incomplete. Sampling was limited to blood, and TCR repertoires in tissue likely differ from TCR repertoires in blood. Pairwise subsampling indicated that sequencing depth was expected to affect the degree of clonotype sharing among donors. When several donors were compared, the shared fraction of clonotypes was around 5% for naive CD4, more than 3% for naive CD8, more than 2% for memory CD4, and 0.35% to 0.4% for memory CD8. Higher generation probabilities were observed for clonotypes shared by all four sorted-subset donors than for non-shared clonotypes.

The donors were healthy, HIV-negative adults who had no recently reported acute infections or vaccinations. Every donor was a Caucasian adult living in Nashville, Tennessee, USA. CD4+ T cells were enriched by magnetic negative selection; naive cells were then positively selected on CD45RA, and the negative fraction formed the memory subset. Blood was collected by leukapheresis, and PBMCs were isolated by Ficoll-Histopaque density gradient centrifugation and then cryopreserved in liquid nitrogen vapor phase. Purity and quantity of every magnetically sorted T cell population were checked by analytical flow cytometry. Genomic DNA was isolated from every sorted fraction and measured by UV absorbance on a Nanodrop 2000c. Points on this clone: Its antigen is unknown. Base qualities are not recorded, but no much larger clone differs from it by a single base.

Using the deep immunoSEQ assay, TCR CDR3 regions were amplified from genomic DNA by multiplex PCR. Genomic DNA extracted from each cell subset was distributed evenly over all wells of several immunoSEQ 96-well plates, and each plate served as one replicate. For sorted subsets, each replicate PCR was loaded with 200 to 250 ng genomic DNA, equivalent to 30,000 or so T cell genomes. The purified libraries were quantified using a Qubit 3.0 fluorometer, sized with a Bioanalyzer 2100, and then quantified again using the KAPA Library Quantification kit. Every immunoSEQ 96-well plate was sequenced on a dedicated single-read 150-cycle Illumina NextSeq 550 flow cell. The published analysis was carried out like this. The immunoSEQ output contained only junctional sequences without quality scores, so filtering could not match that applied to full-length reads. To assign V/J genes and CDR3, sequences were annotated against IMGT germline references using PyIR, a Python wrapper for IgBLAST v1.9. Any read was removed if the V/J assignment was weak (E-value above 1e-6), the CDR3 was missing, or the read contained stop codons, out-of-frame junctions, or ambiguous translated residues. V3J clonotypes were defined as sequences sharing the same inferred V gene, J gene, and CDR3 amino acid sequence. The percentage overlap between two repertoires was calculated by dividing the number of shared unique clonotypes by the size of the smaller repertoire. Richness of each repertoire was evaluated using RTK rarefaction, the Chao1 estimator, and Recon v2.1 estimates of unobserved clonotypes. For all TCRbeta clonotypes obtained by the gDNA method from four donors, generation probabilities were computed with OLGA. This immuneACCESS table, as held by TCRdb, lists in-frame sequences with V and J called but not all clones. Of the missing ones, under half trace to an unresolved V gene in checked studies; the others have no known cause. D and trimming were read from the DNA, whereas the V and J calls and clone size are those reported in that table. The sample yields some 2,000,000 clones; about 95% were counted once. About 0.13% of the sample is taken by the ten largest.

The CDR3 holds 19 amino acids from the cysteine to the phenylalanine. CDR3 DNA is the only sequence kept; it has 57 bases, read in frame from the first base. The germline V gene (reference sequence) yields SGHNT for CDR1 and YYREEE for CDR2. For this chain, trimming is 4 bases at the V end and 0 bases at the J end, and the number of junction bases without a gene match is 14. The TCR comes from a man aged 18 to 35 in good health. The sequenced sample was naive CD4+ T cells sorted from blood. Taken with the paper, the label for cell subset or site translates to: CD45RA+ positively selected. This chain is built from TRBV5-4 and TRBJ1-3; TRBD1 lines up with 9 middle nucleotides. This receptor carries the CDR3 CASSPGTGNPLSSGNTIYF. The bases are TGTGCCAGCAGCCCCGGGACAGGGAATCCTCTAAGCTCTGGAAACACCATATATTTT.